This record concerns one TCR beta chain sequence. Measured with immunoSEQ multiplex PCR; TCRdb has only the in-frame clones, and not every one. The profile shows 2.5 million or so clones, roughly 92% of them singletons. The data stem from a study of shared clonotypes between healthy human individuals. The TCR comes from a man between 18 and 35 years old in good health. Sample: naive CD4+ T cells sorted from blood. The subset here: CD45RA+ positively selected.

The CDR3 DNA is TGTGCCAGCAGTCCCTGGTGGGGCGGTGGAAGGACGCAGTACTTC. Protein product: CASSPWWGGGRTQYF. This chain links TRBV6-5 with TRBJ2-7, with a possible D match to TRBD1 (5 bases). V gave up 5 bases and J gave up 9 bases, with 23 bases separating them. The CDR3 extends over 15 amino acids. CDR1 and CDR2 (germline): MNHEY, SVGAGI.